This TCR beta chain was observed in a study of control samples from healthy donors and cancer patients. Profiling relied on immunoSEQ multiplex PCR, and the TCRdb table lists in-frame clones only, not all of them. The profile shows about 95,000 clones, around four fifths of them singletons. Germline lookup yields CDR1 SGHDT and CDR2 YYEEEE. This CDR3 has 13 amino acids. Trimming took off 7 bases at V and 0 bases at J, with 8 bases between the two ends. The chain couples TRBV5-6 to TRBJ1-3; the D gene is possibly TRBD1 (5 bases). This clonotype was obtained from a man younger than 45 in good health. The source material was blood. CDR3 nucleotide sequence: TGTGCCAGCGGGGGGATCTCTGGAAACACCATATATTTT. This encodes CASGGISGNTIYF.